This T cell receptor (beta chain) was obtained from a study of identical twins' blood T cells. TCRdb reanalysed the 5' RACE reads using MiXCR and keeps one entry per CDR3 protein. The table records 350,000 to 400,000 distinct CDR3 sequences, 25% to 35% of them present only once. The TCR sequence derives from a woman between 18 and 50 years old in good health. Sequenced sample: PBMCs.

Here the CDR3 reads CASSLSEIQETQYF. In DNA, the CDR3 is TGTGCCAGCAGCTTAAGCGAGATACAAGAGACCCAGTACTTC. This chain links TRBV7-8 with TRBJ2-5, with D unresolved. Germline CDR1 reads SGHVS; CDR2 reads FQNEAQ. V was trimmed by 2 bases and J by 2 bases, leaving 9 bases between them. CDR3 length equals 14 residues.